There are many counts of the clone carrying this TCR beta chain. The sample belongs to a study of T cells in Graves' hyperthyroidism and ophthalmopathy. Germline V lookup: CDR1 GTSNPN, CDR2 SVGIG (reference sequence). J lost 7 bases, V lost 0 bases, and 3 bases had no gene match. This CDR3 contains 13 residues. Amplification of TCR beta CDR3 regions was performed using RNA transcripts as template. The HTBI primer set drove a first-round RT-PCR of the TCR CDR3. In TCRdb, the multiplex PCR reads were re-called with MiXCR into one record per CDR3 protein. Seen here are 700,000 or so distinct CDR3 sequences, around 15% observed once, and the top ten hold around 8%.

The V call is TRBV30, the J call TRBJ1-5; 7 nucleotides align to TRBD1. This TCR derives from a man in his late teens or twenties with Graves' hyperthyroidism. Source material: blood. CDR3 sequence reads: CAWSVDRAQPQHF. The CDR3 DNA is TGTGCCTGGAGTGTCGACAGGGCCCAGCCCCAGCATTTT.